These 30 T cell receptor beta chains were sequenced from one sample in a study of blood T cell repertoires in COVID-19. Some clones are missing from TCRdb's copy, which holds only in-frame ones; the method was immunoSEQ multiplex PCR. The repertoire holds 50,000 to 60,000 clones, with 90% as singletons. Sequencing used peripheral blood. Receptor source: a man in his forties or fifties with acute or convalescent COVID-19.

The V gene is TRBV7-9, the J gene TRBJ2-1; TRBD1 matches 7 bases. This CDR3 has 14 amino acids. Losses at the gene ends were 5 bases for V and 1 base for J; bases not matched to a gene: 2. The germline gives CDR1 SEHNR, CDR2 FQNEAQ (reference sequence). The CDR3 reads CASSPQGSYNEQFF. CDR3 nucleotide sequence: TGTGCCAGCAGCCCACAGGGGTCCTACAATGAGCAGTTCTTC.

This sequence joins TRBV6-5 and TRBJ2-7, with 7 bases identical to TRBD2. Germline values: CDR1 MNHEY, CDR2 SVGAGI. Unmatched junction bases numbered 8, after V lost 6 bases and J lost 0 bases. The CDR3 is made up of 15 amino acids. CDR3 sequence: CASRPSLAVSYEQYF. As DNA, the CDR3 is TGTGCCAGCAGACCCTCTCTAGCGGTCTCCTACGAGCAGTACTTC.

J is TRBJ2-5 and V is TRBV24-1, with 13 bases identical to TRBD2. The CDR3 contains 17 residues. CDR1 KGHDR and CDR2 SFDVKD come from the germline V gene. The V and J ends lost 4 bases and 3 bases, in that order; junction bases with no gene match: 7. Here the CDR3 reads CATSDPLGLAGEETQYF. In DNA form, the CDR3 reads TGTGCCACCAGTGACCCCCTTGGACTAGCGGGAGAAGAGACCCAGTACTTC.

The chain carries TRBV5-1 and TRBJ1-4; D is unresolved. Trimming removed 4 bases at V and 6 bases at J, with 7 bases between. The CDR3 is 12 amino acids. Germline CDR1 is SGHRS and CDR2 is YFSETQ. CDR3 amino acids: CASSLGHEKLFF. The CDR3 bases are TGCGCCAGCAGCCTCGGTCATGAAAAACTGTTTTTT.

The chain is built from TRBV4-2 and TRBJ2-6; 11 bases map to TRBD2. The CDR3 loop spans 18 amino acids. V lost 2 bases, J lost 1 base, and 4 bases stayed unmatched. The V gene's germline CDR1 is LGHNA and CDR2 YNFKEQ. This chain's CDR3 is CASSQTASGRSGANVLTF. CDR3 coding DNA: TGTGCCAGCAGCCAAACGGCTAGCGGGAGGTCTGGGGCCAACGTCCTGACTTTC.

The rearrangement uses TRBV2 and TRBJ2-7; 13 nucleotides agree with TRBD2. CDR1 and CDR2 from the germline V gene are SNHLY and FYNNEI. The CDR3 covers 15 residues. J lost 7 bases, V lost 5 bases, and 8 bases had no gene match. The CDR3 DNA follows: TGTGCCAGCAGTACTGGACTAGCGGGAGTATGGGAGCAGTACTTC. Its protein is CASSTGLAGVWEQYF. The full variable domain, rest sourced from reference TRBV2 and TRBJ2-7, is EPEVTQTPSHQVTQMGQEVILRCVPISNHLYFYWYRQILGQKVEFLVSFYNNEISEKSEIFDDQFSVERPDGSNFTLKIRSTKLEDSAMYFCASSTGLAGVWEQYFGPGTRLTVT.

This chain uses TRBV12-5 with TRBJ1-1; D possibly corresponds to TRBD1 (5 bases). The CDR3 is 13 residues long. Germline V gene sequence: CDR1 LGHNT, CDR2 FRNRAP. Trimming took off 2 bases at V and 2 bases at J, with 6 bases between the two ends. The CDR3, as DNA: TGTGCTAGTGGTTTGAGGGGCAACACTGAAGCTTTCTTT. Amino acids: CASGLRGNTEAFF.

The chain is built from TRBV29-1 and TRBJ2-7; D gene ambiguous. CDR1 and CDR2 (germline): SQVTM, ANQGSEA. V was shortened by 0 bases and J by 4 bases, with 4 bases between the two germline ends. This CDR3 contains 11 residues. The DNA of the CDR3 is TGCAGCGTTGAAGAGACATACGAGCAGTACTTC. Translated, it gives CSVEETYEQYF.

The chain uses TRBV13 and TRBJ1-2; D remains ambiguous. The CDR3 has 15 amino acids. Per the germline V gene, CDR1 is PRHDT and CDR2 is FYEKMQ (reference sequence). Trimming pared 7 bases from V and 8 bases from J, leaving 23 bases between. CDR3 sequence (DNA): TGTGCCAGCAATCCTAGAGGGATTCTAGAGAAGGGCTACACCTTC. This codes for CASNPRGILEKGYTF. The whole variable domain, filled in from reference TRBV13 and TRBJ1-2, reads AAGVIQSPRHLIKEKRETATLKCYPIPRHDTVYWYQQGPGQDPQFLISFYEKMQSDKGSIPDRFSAQQFSDYHSELNMSSLELGDSALYFCASNPRGILEKGYTFGSGTRLTVV.

The CDR3 DNA is TGTGCCAGCAGCTACCCCGGTGGGAGAAACTCTGGAAACACCATATATTTT. As protein: CASSYPGGRNSGNTIYF. The gene calls are TRBV7-9 and TRBJ1-3; unclear D gene. Deletions cut 4 bases from V and 0 bases from J, with 16 bases between. Germline-derived CDR1 and CDR2 are SEHNR and FQNEAQ (reference sequence). The CDR3 contains 17 residues.

The rearrangement uses TRBV28 and TRBJ1-2, with 7 bases lining up with TRBD1. There are 15 residues in the CDR3. The J segment lost 1 base and the V segment lost 5 bases, leaving 7 bases of the junction unmatched. The V gene's germline CDR1 is MDHEN and CDR2 SYDVKM. The CDR3 sequence is CASSLGQASNYGYTF. CDR3 coding DNA: TGTGCCAGCAGTCTTGGACAGGCGAGTAACTATGGCTACACCTTC.

This sequence joins TRBV19 and TRBJ1-1, with D possibly matching TRBD1 (6 bases). The CDR3 has 10 amino acids. Looked up from germline, CDR1 is LNHDA and CDR2 is SQIVND (reference sequence). Trimming removed 8 bases from V and 12 bases from J, with 13 bases in between. The CDR3 DNA is TGTGCCAGTTCCCAGGGGTCACCTTTCTTT. Translation: CASSQGSPFF.

The chain joins TRBV19 to TRBJ2-1; 9 nucleotides line up with TRBD2. The length of the CDR3 is 14 residues. V shed 5 bases, J shed 7 bases, and the junction held 6 bases outside the gene matches. Looked up from germline, CDR1 is LNHDA and CDR2 is SQIVND (reference sequence). CDR3 amino acids: CASSSIAGVNEQFF. Written as DNA, the CDR3 is TGTGCCAGTAGTTCTATAGCGGGAGTTAATGAGCAGTTCTTC.

The chain uses TRBV27 and TRBJ2-2; 14 bases are shared with TRBD2. The germline V gene has CDR1 MNHEY and CDR2 SMNVEV (reference sequence). CDR3 length equals 20 residues. V lost 0 bases and J lost 4; bases outside the gene matches: 10. The CDR3 DNA is TGTGCCAGCAGTTTATCGGGGTCACGACTAGCGGGAGGGAGCACCGGGGAGCTGTTTTTT. It yields the protein CASSLSGSRLAGGSTGELFF.

The chain combines TRBV7-2 with TRBJ1-1; the D gene is possibly TRBD1 (5 bases). Germline lookup yields CDR1 SGHTA and CDR2 FQGNSA. V was cut by 4 bases and J by 7 bases, with 16 bases left in between. The CDR3 consists of 14 residues. CDR3 region: CASSSRRGDYEAFF. The DNA for the CDR3 is TGTGCCAGCAGCTCCCGAAGAGGGGACTATGAAGCTTTCTTT.

The J gene is TRBJ1-1, the V gene TRBV19; D might be TRBD1 (6 bases). The CDR3 has 14 amino acids. Trimming stripped 4 bases from V and 6 bases from J, with 15 bases between. CDR1 is LNHDA and CDR2 is SQIVND in the germline V gene (reference sequence). This CDR3 is CASSKQGRSAEAFF. The CDR3 coding sequence is TGTGCCAGTAGTAAACAGGGTCGAAGCGCTGAAGCTTTCTTT. The entire variable domain, with the rest obtained from reference TRBV19 and TRBJ1-1, is as follows: DGGITQSPKYLFRKEGQNVTLSCEQNLNHDAMYWYRQDPGQGLRLIYYSQIVNDFQKGDIAEGYSVSREKKESFPLTVTSAQKNPTAFYLCASSKQGRSAEAFFGQGTRLTVV.

This clone turned up a few times. The chain carries TRBV5-1 and TRBJ1-1; D is undetermined. Trimming removed 10 bases from V and 2 bases from J, with 15 bases in between. Per germline, CDR1 SGHRS and CDR2 YFSETQ. This CDR3 spans 13 amino acids. CDR3 loop: CASQAQLNTEAFF. CDR3 DNA sequence: TGCGCCTCACAAGCGCAGCTTAACACTGAAGCTTTCTTT.

The chain carries TRBV25-1 and TRBJ1-3; TRBD1 is a possible D gene (6 bases). The germline CDR1 and CDR2 sequences are MGHDK and SYGVNS. There are 13 residues in the CDR3. V lost 6 bases to trimming and J lost 8 bases, with 14 bases between them. CDR3 DNA sequence: TGTGCCAGCAGCTGGACAGCGGCGGACACCATATATTTT. Amino acids: CASSWTAADTIYF.

This clone was found once. V is TRBV10-1 and J is TRBJ2-2; weak D call: TRBD2 (6 bases). V was shortened by 8 bases and J by 6 bases, with 7 bases between the two germline ends. The CDR3 loop spans 11 amino acids. The germline gives CDR1 WNHNN, CDR2 SYGVQD (reference sequence). The CDR3 DNA follows: TGCGCCAGCGGGACTGCCGGGGAGCTGTTTTTT. It translates to CASGTAGELFF.

The chain carries TRBV5-1 and TRBJ1-2; no definite D call. The length of the CDR3 is 13 residues. Per the germline V gene, CDR1 is SGHRS and CDR2 is YFSETQ. Trimming left V 0 bases short and J 5 bases short, with 8 bases between. The CDR3 protein is CASSLDGGYGYTF. The CDR3 DNA sequence: TGCGCCAGCAGCTTGGACGGTGGTTATGGCTACACCTTC. Based on the CDR3 plus reference TRBV5-1 and TRBJ1-2, the full variable domain is KAGVTQTPRYLIKTRGQQVTLSCSPISGHRSVSWYQQTPGQGLQFLFEYFSETQRNKGNFPGRFSGRQFSNSRSEMNVSTLELGDSALYLCASSLDGGYGYTFGSGTRLTVV.

This chain connects TRBV10-3 to TRBJ2-1; 11 bases are a match to TRBD2. The CDR3 spans 18 residues. V gave up 7 bases and J gave up 1 base; unmatched junction bases: 12. Per the germline V gene, CDR1 is ENHRY and CDR2 is SYGVKD. This CDR3 is CAINIEGTSGLSYNEQFF. Here the CDR3 DNA reads TGTGCCATCAACATCGAGGGGACTAGCGGTCTTTCCTACAATGAGCAGTTCTTC.

This chain connects TRBV28 to TRBJ2-1; 11 nucleotides match TRBD1. Germline V gene data show CDR1 as MDHEN and CDR2 as SYDVKM. V shed 7 bases and J 7 bases; nucleotides not matched to a gene: 6. CDR3 length: 14 residues. CDR3 in amino acids: CASTRTGGGNEQFF. The DNA for the CDR3 is TGTGCCAGCACTCGGACAGGGGGCGGGAATGAGCAGTTCTTC.

The chain has TRBV7-9 and TRBJ2-1, with unresolved D. Trimming cost V 5 bases and J 3 bases, with 8 bases left between them. The CDR3 runs to 13 residues. Germline CDR1 reads SEHNR; CDR2 reads FQNEAQ (reference sequence). Here the CDR3 DNA reads TGTGCCAGCAGCAGAGCCGGCTACAATGAGCAGTTCTTC. It encodes CASSRAGYNEQFF.

The chain couples TRBV7-9 to TRBJ1-1; D is unresolved. Germline CDR1 reads SEHNR; CDR2 reads FQNEAQ (reference sequence). V lost 3 bases to trimming and J lost 0 bases, with 11 bases between them. This CDR3 contains 15 residues. CDR3 in DNA: TGTGCCAGCAGCTTTCGAGGGATCATGAACACTGAAGCTTTCTTT. It translates to CASSFRGIMNTEAFF.

The V and J genes are TRBV7-2 and TRBJ2-2; 9 nucleotides agree with TRBD1. Germline lookup yields CDR1 SGHTA and CDR2 FQGNSA. After removal of 3 bases from V and 4 bases from J, the junction contained 0 bases not matched to a gene. The CDR3 length is 14 residues. The CDR3 DNA sequence: TGTGCCAGCAGCTTGGGACAGGGCACCGGGGAGCTGTTTTTT. It encodes CASSLGQGTGELFF. The variable domain in full, with the rest retrieved from reference TRBV7-2 and TRBJ2-2, is GAGVSQSPSNKVTEKGKDVELRCDPISGHTALYWYRQSLGQGLEFLIYFQGNSAPDKSGLPSDRFSAERTGGSVSTLTIQRTQQEDSAVYLCASSLGQGTGELFFGEGSRLTVL.

The chain joins TRBV30 to TRBJ2-1, with D tentatively TRBD2 (6 bases). Trimming removed 4 bases at V and 14 bases at J, with 15 bases between. CDR3 length: 11 amino acids. Germline V CDR1 and CDR2: GTSNPN, SVGIG (reference sequence). The CDR3 here is CAWTVLGGKFF. The CDR3 DNA reads TGTGCCTGGACCGTACTAGGAGGGAAGTTCTTC.

In nucleotides, the CDR3 is TGTGCCATCAGCCCCGGGACAGAGAACACCGGGGAGCTGTTTTTT. Translation: CAISPGTENTGELFF. The rearrangement links TRBV10-3 to TRBJ2-2, with TRBD1 identical over 7 bases. Germline trimming cut 6 bases from V and 1 base from J; bases unmatched to any gene: 5. This CDR3 has 15 amino acids. CDR1 is ENHRY and CDR2 is SYGVKD in the germline V gene.

The genes are TRBV2 and TRBJ2-7, with TRBD2 matching over 10 bases. This CDR3 has 14 amino acids. Germline CDR1 and CDR2: SNHLY and FYNNEI. The junction had 4 bases not matched to a gene; V was cut back by 7 bases and J by 1 base. This CDR3 is CASKGLAFSYEQYF. The CDR3 region has the DNA TGTGCCAGCAAGGGACTAGCGTTTTCCTACGAGCAGTACTTC.

CDR3 in amino acids: CASSFGQEGDTQYF. DNA for the CDR3: TGCGCCAGCAGCTTCGGACAGGAGGGAGATACGCAGTATTTT. The chain recombines TRBV5-1 with TRBJ2-3; tentative D call: TRBD1 (7 bases). CDR1 and CDR2 from the germline V gene are SGHRS and YFSETQ. The V and J ends lost 2 bases and 5 bases respectively, with 12 bases between them. The CDR3 consists of 14 residues.

This clone was seen a few times. J is TRBJ1-1 and V is TRBV7-6, with no clear D. Trimming cost V 3 bases and J 0 bases, with 8 bases left between them. Germline CDR1 and CDR2: SGHVS and FNYEAQ. This CDR3 has 14 amino acids. The CDR3 coding sequence is TGTGCCAGCAGCTTGGGAGGGATGAACACTGAAGCTTTCTTT. It translates to CASSLGGMNTEAFF.